The present T cell receptor (beta chain) was sequenced within a study of patients and donors after allogeneic stem cell transplantation. TCRdb called the RT-PCR reads again in MiXCR, with one record for every CDR3 protein. Here the sample spans 150,000 to 200,000 distinct CDR3 sequences, roughly 24% being singletons. V lost 1 base and J lost 8, with 14 bases in between. CDR1 and CDR2 (germline): SGHTA, FQGTGA. There are 14 residues in the CDR3. The sample taken for sequencing was blood, either unsorted or a sorted T cell fraction (not recorded which). The TCR sequence derives from a human donor who was either an allogeneic HSCT recipient or a stem cell or donor lymphocyte infusion donor (not recorded which). It is not recorded whose cells these are; they may come from a transplant donor. The chain uses TRBV7-3 and TRBJ1-2; D might be TRBD1 (6 bases). As DNA, the CDR3 is TGTGCCAGCAGCTTAAGTCACAGGGACTCGGGCTACACCTTC. The encoded protein is CASSLSHRDSGYTF.